This T cell receptor beta chain was retrieved from a study of blood T cells in healthy people across ages. Total RNA, at least 6 micrograms per sample, was extracted from PBMCs. This clonotype has ten or more counts. Its antigen remains unidentified. Points from the study as a whole: A roughly linear fall in TCR beta diversity per million T cells was seen with increasing age.

The use of a sample-barcoded 5' primer and a J-beta primer mix characterized a second PCR of roughly 6 to 11 cycles. TCRdb called the 5' RACE reads again in MiXCR, with one record for every CDR3 protein. The data show 850,000 or so distinct CDR3 sequences, 29% seen once. Germline CDR1 is SGHVS and CDR2 is FNYEAQ. This CDR3 spans 16 amino acids. The V and J ends lost 4 bases and 10 bases, in that order; junction bases with no gene match: 13. Input material: blood. This clonotype originated in an elderly woman in good health. The chain joins TRBV7-6 to TRBJ2-1; 10 nucleotides agree with TRBD1. The CDR3 loop is CASSSAWGQGTEEQFF. CDR3 DNA sequence: TGTGCCAGCAGCTCCGCGTGGGGACAGGGGACCGAGGAGCAGTTCTTC. Using reference TRBV7-6 and TRBJ2-1 for the parts outside the CDR3, the full variable domain is GAGVSQSPRYKVTKRGQDVALRCDPISGHVSLYWYRQALGQGPEFLTYFNYEAQQDKSGLPNDRFSAERPEGSISTLTIQRTEQRDSAMYRCASSSAWGQGTEEQFFGPGTRLTVL.